A few counts support the clone carrying this T cell receptor (beta chain). The data derive from a study of blood T cells in healthy people across ages. With a J-beta primer mix and a sample-barcoded 5' primer, a second PCR ran 7 to 11 cycles. TCRdb reprocessed the 5' RACE reads via MiXCR and lists one record per CDR3 protein. Among roughly 1.5 million distinct CDR3 sequences, under 55% were seen once, and the ten largest hold approximately 4%. The CDR3 totals 13 residues. Per the germline V gene, CDR1 is SGHDT and CDR2 is YYEEEE. The V gene lost 0 bases and the J gene lost 7 bases, with 10 bases spanning the gap.

Sequences were obtained from blood. The origin of this receptor is a woman under 30 in good health. The rearrangement joins TRBV5-6 to TRBJ2-5, with D hard to call. CDR3 in amino acids: CASSLVWPGTQYF. The CDR3 region has the DNA TGTGCCAGCAGCTTGGTGTGGCCAGGGACCCAGTACTTC.